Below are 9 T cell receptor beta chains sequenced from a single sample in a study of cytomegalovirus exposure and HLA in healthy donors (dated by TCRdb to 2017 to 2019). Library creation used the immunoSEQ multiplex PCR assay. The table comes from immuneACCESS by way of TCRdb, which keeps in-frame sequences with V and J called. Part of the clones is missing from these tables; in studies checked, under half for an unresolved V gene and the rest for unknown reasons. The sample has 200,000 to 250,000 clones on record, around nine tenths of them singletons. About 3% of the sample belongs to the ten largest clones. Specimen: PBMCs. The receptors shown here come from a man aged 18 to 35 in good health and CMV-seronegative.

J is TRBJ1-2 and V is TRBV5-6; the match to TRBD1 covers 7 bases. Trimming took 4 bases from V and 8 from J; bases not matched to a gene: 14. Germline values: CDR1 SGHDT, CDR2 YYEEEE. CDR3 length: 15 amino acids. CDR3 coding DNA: TGTGCCAGCAGCCTAAAAGGGACAGAGAAGAGCGGCTACACCTTC. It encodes CASSLKGTEKSGYTF.

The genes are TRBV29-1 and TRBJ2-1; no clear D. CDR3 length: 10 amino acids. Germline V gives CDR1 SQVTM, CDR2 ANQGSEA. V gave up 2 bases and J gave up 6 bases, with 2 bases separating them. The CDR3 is CSVELNEQFF. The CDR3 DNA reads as TGCAGCGTTGAACTCAATGAGCAGTTCTTC.

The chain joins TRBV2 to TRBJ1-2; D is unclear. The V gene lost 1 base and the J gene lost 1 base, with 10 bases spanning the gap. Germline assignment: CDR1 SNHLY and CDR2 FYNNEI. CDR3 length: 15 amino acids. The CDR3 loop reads CASSEEEGYNYGYTF. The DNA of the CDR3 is TGTGCCAGCAGTGAAGAGGAGGGATATAACTATGGCTACACCTTC.

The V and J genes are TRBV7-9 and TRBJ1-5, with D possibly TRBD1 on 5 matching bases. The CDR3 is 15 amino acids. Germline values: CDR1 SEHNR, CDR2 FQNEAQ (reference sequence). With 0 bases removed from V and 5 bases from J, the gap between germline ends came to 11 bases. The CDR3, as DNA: TGTGCCAGCAGCTTAGCGGGGCAGGGCTATCAGCCCCAGCATTTT. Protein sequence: CASSLAGQGYQPQHF. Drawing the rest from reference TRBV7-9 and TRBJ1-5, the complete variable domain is DTGVSQNPRHKITKRGQNVTFRCDPISEHNRLYWYRQTLGQGPEFLTYFQNEAQLEKSRLLSDRFSAERPKGSFSTLEIQRTEQGDSAMYLCASSLAGQGYQPQHFGDGTRLSIL.

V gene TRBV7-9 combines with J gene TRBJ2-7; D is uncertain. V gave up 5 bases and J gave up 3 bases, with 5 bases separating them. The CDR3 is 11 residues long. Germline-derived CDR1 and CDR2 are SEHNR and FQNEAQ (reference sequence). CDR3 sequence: CASSPIYEQYF. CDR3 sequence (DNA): TGTGCCAGCAGCCCTATCTACGAGCAGTACTTC.

CDR3 nucleotide sequence: TGTGCCAGCAGCTTATCTTTACTCTCCTACAATGAGCAGTTCTTC. It specifies CASSLSLLSYNEQFF. The chain uses TRBV7-2 and TRBJ2-1; the D is unclear. The V gene's germline CDR1 is SGHTA and CDR2 FQGNSA. V was clipped by 2 bases and J by 0 bases, with 8 bases between them. This CDR3 has 15 amino acids.

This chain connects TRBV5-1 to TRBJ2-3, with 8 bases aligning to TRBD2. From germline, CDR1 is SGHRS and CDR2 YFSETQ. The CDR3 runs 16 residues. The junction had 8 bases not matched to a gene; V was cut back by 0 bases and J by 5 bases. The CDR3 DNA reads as TGCGCCAGCAGCTTGGTAGTAGCGGGGCGTGGAGATACGCAGTATTTT. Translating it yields CASSLVVAGRGDTQYF.

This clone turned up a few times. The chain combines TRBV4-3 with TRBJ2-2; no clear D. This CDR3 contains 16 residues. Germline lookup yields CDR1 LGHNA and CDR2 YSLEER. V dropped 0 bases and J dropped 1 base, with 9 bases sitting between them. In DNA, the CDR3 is TGCGCCAGCAGCCAAGAAATGGCCTGGAACACCGGGGAGCTGTTTTTT. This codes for CASSQEMAWNTGELFF.

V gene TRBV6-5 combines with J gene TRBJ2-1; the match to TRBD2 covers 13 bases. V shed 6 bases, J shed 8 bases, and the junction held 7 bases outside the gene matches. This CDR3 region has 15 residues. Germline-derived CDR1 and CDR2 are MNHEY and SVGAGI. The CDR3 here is CASSRRTSGRDEQFF. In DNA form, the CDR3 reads TGTGCCAGCAGCCGCCGTACTAGCGGGAGGGATGAGCAGTTCTTC.